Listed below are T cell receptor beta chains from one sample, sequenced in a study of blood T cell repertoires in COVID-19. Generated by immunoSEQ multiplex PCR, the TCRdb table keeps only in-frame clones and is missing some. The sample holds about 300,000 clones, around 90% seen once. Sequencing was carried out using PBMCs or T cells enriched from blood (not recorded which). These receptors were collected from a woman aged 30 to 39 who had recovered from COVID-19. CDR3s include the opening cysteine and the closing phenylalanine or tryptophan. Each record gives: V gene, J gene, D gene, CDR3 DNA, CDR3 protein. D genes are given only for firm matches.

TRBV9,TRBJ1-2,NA,TGTGCCAGCAGCGTAGATCCGACTCCTAACTATGGCTACACCTTC,CASSVDPTPNYGYTF
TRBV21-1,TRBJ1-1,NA,TGTGCCAGCAGCAAACGTAGGAGGTCGAACACTGAAGCTTTCTTT,CASSKRRRSNTEAFF
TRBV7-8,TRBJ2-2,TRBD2,TGTGCCAGCAGCTTAGTTTCGGGGGGTAACACCGGGGAGCTGTTTTTT,CASSLVSGGNTGELFF
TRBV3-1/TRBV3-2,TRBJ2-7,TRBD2,TGTGCCAGCAGTCGCGGGGGAGGTCCCTACGAGCAGTACTTC,CASSRGGGPYEQYF
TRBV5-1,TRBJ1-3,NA,TGCGCCAGCAGGTCGGAGACGGCTGGAAACACCATATATTTT,CASRSETAGNTIYF
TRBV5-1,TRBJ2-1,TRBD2,TGCGCCAGCAGCCTGGTGACTAGCGGGGCCCCTTACAATGAGCAGTTCTTC,CASSLVTSGAPYNEQFF
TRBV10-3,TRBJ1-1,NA,TGTGCCATCAGACAGGGCACTGAAGCTTTCTTT,CAIRQGTEAFF
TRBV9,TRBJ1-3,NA,TGTGCCAGCAGCGTCCGGGCTGGAAACACCATATATTTT,CASSVRAGNTIYF
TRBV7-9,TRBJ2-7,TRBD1,TGTGCCAGCAGCTTAACAGGGGGATCCTCCTACGAGCAGTACTTC,CASSLTGGSSYEQYF
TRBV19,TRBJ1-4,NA,TGTGCCAGTAGCCAAACTGTAAGATCTGAAAAACTGTTTTTT,CASSQTVRSEKLFF
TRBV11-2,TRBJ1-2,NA,TGTGCCAGCAGCCTGCACAGGGAAGGAGGCTACACCTTC,CASSLHREGGYTF
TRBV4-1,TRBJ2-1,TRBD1,TGCGCCAGCAGCCAGCCCGGACAGGGGATGAATGAGCAGTTCTTC,CASSQPGQGMNEQFF